This TCR beta chain was found in a study of beta chain features in type 1 diabetes. Findings and limits, study-wide: TCRB CDR3 length was moderately but significantly reduced in all four CD4+ subsets of Type 1 diabetes patients.

The V end was cut by 3 bases, the J end by 8 bases, with 13 bases between. The V gene's germline CDR1 is SGHTA and CDR2 FQGNSA. This CDR3 has 14 residues. Sequenced material consisted of expressed TCRB transcripts (all of the isolated RNA was reverse transcribed). TCRdb's table, derived via immunoSEQ multiplex PCR, lists solely in-frame clones and lacks some. This table holds approximately 360,000 clones, around 13% found once. This clone was observed a few times. Its cognate antigen is unknown. This sequence joins TRBV7-2 and TRBJ2-2; possibly TRBD1 for D (5 bases). The specimen sequenced was naive CD4+ T cells from blood. The sequence came from a young woman with type 1 diabetes. CDR3 loop: CASSLTVLPGELFF. DNA of the CDR3: TGTGCCAGCAGCTTGACAGTCCTTCCGGGGGAGCTGTTTTTT.